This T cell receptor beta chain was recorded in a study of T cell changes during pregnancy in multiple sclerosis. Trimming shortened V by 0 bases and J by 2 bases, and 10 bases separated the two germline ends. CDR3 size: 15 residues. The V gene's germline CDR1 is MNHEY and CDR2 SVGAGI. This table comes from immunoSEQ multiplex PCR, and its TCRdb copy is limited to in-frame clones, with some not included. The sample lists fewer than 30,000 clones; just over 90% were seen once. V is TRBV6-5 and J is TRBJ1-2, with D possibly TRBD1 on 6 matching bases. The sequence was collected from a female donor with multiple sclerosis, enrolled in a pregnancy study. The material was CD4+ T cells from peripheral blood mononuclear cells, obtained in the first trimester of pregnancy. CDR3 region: CASSYSDRPNYGYTF. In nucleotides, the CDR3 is TGTGCCAGCAGTTACTCCGACAGGCCGAACTATGGCTACACCTTC.